The source of this T cell receptor beta chain is a study of blood T cell repertoires in COVID-19. Study background: Specimens from acute and convalescent COVID-19 originated in the United States, Italy and Spain. The analysed material was cDNA or gDNA that came from T cells, B-cell-depleted T cells, or PBMCs.

Looked up from germline, CDR1 is DFQATT and CDR2 is SNEGSKA (reference sequence). The CDR3 is 10 amino acids. The germline V and J ends were trimmed by 6 bases and 10 bases, with 10 bases remaining between them. In the original analysis: Amplification with reference gene primers provided the estimates of nucleated cell counts. The assay was immunoSEQ multiplex PCR, and TCRdb's table has in-frame clones only and misses some. V and J calls and clone size follow that table, whereas D and trimming were derived from the DNA. The sample carries approximately 240,000 clones, nearly 90% recorded once. The sequence was obtained from a woman aged 40 to 49 who had recovered from COVID-19. Sequencing input: peripheral blood. J is TRBJ2-1 and V is TRBV20-1; D remains unclear. This CDR3 reads CSAPAREQFF. The CDR3 coding sequence is TGCAGTGCCCCGGCGAGGGAGCAGTTCTTC.